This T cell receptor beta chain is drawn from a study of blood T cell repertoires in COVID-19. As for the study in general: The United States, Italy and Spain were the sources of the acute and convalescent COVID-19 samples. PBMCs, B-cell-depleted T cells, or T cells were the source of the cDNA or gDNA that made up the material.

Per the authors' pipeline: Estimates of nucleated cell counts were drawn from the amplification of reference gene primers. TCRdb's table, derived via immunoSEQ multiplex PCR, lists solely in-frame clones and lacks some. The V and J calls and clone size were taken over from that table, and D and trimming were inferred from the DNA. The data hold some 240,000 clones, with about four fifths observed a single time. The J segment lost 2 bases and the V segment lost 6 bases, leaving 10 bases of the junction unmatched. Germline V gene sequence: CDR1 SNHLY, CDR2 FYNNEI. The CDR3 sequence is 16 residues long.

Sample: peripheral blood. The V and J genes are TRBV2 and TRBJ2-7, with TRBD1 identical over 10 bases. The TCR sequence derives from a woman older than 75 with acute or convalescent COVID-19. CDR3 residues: CASRATPGQGTYEQYF. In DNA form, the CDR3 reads TGTGCCAGCAGAGCAACACCGGGACAGGGGACCTACGAGCAGTACTTC.